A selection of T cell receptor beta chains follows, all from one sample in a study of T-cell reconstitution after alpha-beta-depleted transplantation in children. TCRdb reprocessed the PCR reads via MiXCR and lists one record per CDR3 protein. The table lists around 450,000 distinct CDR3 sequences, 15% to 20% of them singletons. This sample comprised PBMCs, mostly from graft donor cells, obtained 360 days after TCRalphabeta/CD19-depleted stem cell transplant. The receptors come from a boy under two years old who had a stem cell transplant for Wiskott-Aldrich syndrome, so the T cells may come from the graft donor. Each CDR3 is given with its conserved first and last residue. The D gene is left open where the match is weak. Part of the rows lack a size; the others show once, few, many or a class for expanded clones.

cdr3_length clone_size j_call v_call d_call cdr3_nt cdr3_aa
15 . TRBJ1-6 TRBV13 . TGTGCCAGCAGCGCTACACGAGGGGAATATTCACCCCTCCACTTT CASSATRGEYSPLHF
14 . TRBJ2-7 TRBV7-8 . TGTGCCAGCAGCTTAGTCCAGGGCCCCTACGAGCAGTACTTC CASSLVQGPYEQYF
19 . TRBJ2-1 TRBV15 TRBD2 TGTGCCACCAGCAGAGATATGAATTATGGGACTAGCGGCAACAATGAGCAGTTCTTC CATSRDMNYGTSGNNEQFF
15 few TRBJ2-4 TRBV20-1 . TGCAGTGCAGTAGGGGACTCCCTAGCCAAAAACATTCAGTACTTC CSAVGDSLAKNIQYF
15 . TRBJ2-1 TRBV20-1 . TGCAGTGCTAGCCCTAGCAAGGCGTCCTACAATGAGCAGTTCTTC CSASPSKASYNEQFF
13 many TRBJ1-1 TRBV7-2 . TGTGCCAGCAGCTTCGAGGGGAACACTGAAGCTTTCTTT CASSFEGNTEAFF
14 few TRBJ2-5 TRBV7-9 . TGTGCCAGCAGCCACATTGGGACGTCGGAGACCCAGTACTTC CASSHIGTSETQYF
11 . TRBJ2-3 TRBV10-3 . TGTGCCATCAGTGCGCTAGATACGCAGTATTTT CAISALDTQYF
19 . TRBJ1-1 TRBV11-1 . TGTGCCAGCAGCTTAGGGTACTCCTCAAAACGGGGCCTGAACACTGAAGCTTTCTTT CASSLGYSSKRGLNTEAFF
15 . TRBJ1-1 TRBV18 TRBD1 TGTGCCAGCTCACCGCAGGGACAGGTGAACACTGAAGCTTTCTTT CASSPQGQVNTEAFF
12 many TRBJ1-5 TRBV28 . TGTGCCAGCAGCGGGGCCAATCAGCCCCAGCATTTT CASSGANQPQHF